Each of the 11 T cell receptor beta chains below was sequenced from the same sample in a study of T cells in Graves' hyperthyroidism and ophthalmopathy. TCR beta CDR3 regions were amplified from RNA transcripts. A set of HTBI primers served as the primers for a first-round RT-PCR of the TCR CDR3. One entry per CDR3 protein, called by TCRdb with MiXCR from the multiplex PCR reads. Among roughly 150,000 distinct CDR3 sequences, 9.4% were seen once, and the ten largest hold roughly a fifth. Sample: blood. The receptor set was obtained from a woman in her late teens or twenties with Graves' hyperthyroidism that later progressed to Graves' ophthalmopathy.

CDR3 DNA: TGTGCCAGCAGTTTACACAGGGACGGCTACACCTTC. Protein product: CASSLHRDGYTF. V is TRBV12-3 or TRBV12-4 and J is TRBJ1-2; TRBD1 might be the D (6 bases). Trimming shortened V by 2 bases and J by 8 bases, and 9 bases separated the two germline ends. The CDR3 is 12 amino acids.

This clonotype was counted ten times or more. The chain joins TRBV6-2 or TRBV6-3 to TRBJ1-5; 10 bases are shared with TRBD1. The CDR3 has 15 residues. V dropped 6 bases and J dropped 7; count of bases not matched to a gene: 9. Germline V gene sequence: CDR1 MNHEY, CDR2 SVGEGT. The CDR3 sequence: CASSPAGTGEQPQHF. In DNA form, the CDR3 reads TGTGCCAGCAGCCCCGCCGGGACAGGGGAACAGCCCCAGCATTTT.

V and J are TRBV20-1 and TRBJ1-5; D is ambiguous. The CDR3 sequence is 13 residues long. Trimming left V 7 bases short and J 0 bases short, with 10 bases between. Germline V CDR1 and CDR2: DFQATT, SNEGSKA (reference sequence). CDR3 in amino acids: CSVVGNSNQPQHF. The CDR3 nucleotides read TGCAGTGTTGTGGGCAATAGCAATCAGCCCCAGCATTTT.

On this clonotype itself: A read error may be the cause here, since a much bigger clone is one base away. The rearrangement links TRBV7-9 to TRBJ2-4; D uncertain. This CDR3 spans 14 amino acids. The germline CDR1 and CDR2 sequences are SEHNR and FQNEAQ (reference sequence). CDR3 region: CAGSLLGQLNIQYF. The CDR3 DNA reads TGTGCCGGCAGCTTATTAGGCCAATTAAACATTCAGTACTTC.

This clonotype was seen at least ten times. This chain uses TRBV11-1 with TRBJ2-2; no firm D call. CDR1 SGHAT and CDR2 FQDESV come from the germline V gene (reference sequence). The CDR3 has 15 amino acids. Trimming pared 7 bases from V and 0 bases from J, leaving 12 bases between. The CDR3 protein is CASNQLGANTGELFF. The CDR3 nucleotides read TGTGCCAGCAACCAACTGGGTGCGAACACCGGGGAGCTGTTTTTT. The full variable domain, rest sourced from reference TRBV11-1 and TRBJ2-2, is EAEVAQSPRYKITEKSQAVAFWCDPISGHATLYWYRQILGQGPELLVQFQDESVVDDSQLPKDRFSAERLKGVDSTLKIQPAELGDSAMYLCASNQLGANTGELFFGEGSRLTVL.

The genes are TRBV6-2 or TRBV6-3 and TRBJ2-7; a possible D gene is TRBD2 (5 bases). V gave up 2 bases and J gave up 0 bases, with 14 bases separating them. The CDR3 runs to 16 residues. Germline V gene sequence: CDR1 MNHEY, CDR2 SVGEGT. CDR3 nucleotide sequence: TGTGCCAGCAGTTACGGCGGACGGGGAAGCTCCTACGAGCAGTACTTC. Translation: CASSYGGRGSSYEQYF.

This clonotype has a count of ten or more. This rearrangement joins TRBV28 to TRBJ2-3; D is perhaps TRBD2 (6 bases). The CDR3 sequence is 15 residues long. The germline gives CDR1 MDHEN, CDR2 SYDVKM. The V end lost 6 bases, the J end lost 1 base, and 14 bases lay between the germline ends. The CDR3 is CASSLGGPGTDTQYF. The CDR3 DNA is TGTGCCAGCAGCCTGGGGGGACCTGGCACAGATACGCAGTATTTT.

The chain is built from TRBV5-4 and TRBJ2-4, with 10 bases matching TRBD2. The CDR3 sequence is 18 residues long. The J segment lost 0 bases and the V segment lost 5 bases, leaving 11 bases of the junction unmatched. Per germline, CDR1 SGHNT and CDR2 YYREEE (reference sequence). CDR3 in amino acids: CASRQIAGGPLAKNIQYF. The CDR3, as DNA: TGTGCCAGCAGACAAATAGCGGGAGGTCCCCTAGCCAAAAACATTCAGTACTTC.

To note about this clonotype: This may be a read error: a much more frequent sequence differs by one nucleotide. The genes are TRBV12-3 or TRBV12-4 and TRBJ2-1, with 9 bases that match TRBD1. The CDR3 contains 13 residues. The CDR3 protein is CASRNRGLNKQFF. As DNA, the CDR3 is TGTGCCAGCAGGAACAGGGGGCTCAATAAGCAGTTCTTC.

This clonotype appeared many times. This chain uses TRBV25-1 with TRBJ1-4; D may be TRBD1 (5 bases). The length of the CDR3 is 16 residues. In germline, CDR1 is MGHDK, CDR2 SYGVNS. Between the trimmed V and J ends, which lost 1 base and 7 bases, there was a span of 16 bases. This chain's CDR3 is CASSESRGGRGEKLFF. The CDR3 DNA reads TGTGCCAGCAGTGAATCACGGGGGGGGAGAGGTGAAAAACTGTTTTTT.

V gene TRBV29-1 combines with J gene TRBJ2-5, with 15 bases identical to TRBD2. Germline V CDR1 and CDR2: SQVTM, ANQGSEA. V was pared by 2 bases and J by 1 base, with 8 bases of the junction left unmatched. The CDR3 totals 18 residues. CDR3 bases: TGCAGCGTTGAAAACCCGGGACTAGCGGGGGGCTTCCAAGAGACCCAGTACTTC. Its protein product is CSVENPGLAGGFQETQYF.